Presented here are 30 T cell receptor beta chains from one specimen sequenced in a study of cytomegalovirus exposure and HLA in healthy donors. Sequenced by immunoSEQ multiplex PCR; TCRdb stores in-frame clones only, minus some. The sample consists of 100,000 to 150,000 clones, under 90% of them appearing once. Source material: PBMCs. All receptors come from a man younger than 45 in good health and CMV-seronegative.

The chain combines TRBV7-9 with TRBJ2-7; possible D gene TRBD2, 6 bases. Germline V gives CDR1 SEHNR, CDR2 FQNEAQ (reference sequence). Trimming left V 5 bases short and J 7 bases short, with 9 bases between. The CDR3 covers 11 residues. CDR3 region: CASSPRDEQYF. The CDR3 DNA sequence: TGTGCCAGCAGCCCGCGGGATGAGCAGTACTTC.

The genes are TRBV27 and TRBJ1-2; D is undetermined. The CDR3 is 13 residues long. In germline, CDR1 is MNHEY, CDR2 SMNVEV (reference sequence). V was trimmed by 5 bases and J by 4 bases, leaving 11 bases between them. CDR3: CASSDSGSYGYTF. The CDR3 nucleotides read TGTGCCAGCAGTGATTCCGGGTCCTATGGCTACACCTTC.

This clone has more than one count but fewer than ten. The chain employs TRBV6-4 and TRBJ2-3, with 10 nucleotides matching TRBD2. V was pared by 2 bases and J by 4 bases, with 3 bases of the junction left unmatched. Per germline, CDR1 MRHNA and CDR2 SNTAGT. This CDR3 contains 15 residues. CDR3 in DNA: TGTGCCAGCAGTGACCAGCGGGGGGGCGCAGATACGCAGTATTTT. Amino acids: CASSDQRGGADTQYF.

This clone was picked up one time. DNA for the CDR3: TGTGCCAGCAGTGACCCCCTTTACAATGAGCAGTTCTTC. It is translated as CASSDPLYNEQFF. The chain recombines TRBV6-4 with TRBJ2-1; no clear D gene. V lost 2 bases and J lost 4, with 6 bases in between. The germline V gene has CDR1 MRHNA and CDR2 SNTAGT. The CDR3 runs to 13 residues.

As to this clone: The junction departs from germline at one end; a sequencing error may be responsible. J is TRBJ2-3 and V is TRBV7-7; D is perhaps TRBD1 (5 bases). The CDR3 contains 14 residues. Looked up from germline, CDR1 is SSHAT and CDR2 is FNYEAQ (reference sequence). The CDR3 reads CASSHLGVTDTQYF. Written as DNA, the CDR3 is TGTGCTAGCAGCCACCTAGGGGTTACAGATACGCAGTATTTT.

CDR3 DNA sequence: TGTGCCAGCAGCCGCCGGGACTGGGACTACGAGCAGTACTTC. It translates to CASSRRDWDYEQYF. This chain connects TRBV5-6 to TRBJ2-7; weak D call: TRBD2 (6 bases). Germline V gives CDR1 SGHDT, CDR2 YYEEEE. The CDR3 totals 14 residues. V shed 4 bases and J shed 3 bases, with 14 bases lying between them.

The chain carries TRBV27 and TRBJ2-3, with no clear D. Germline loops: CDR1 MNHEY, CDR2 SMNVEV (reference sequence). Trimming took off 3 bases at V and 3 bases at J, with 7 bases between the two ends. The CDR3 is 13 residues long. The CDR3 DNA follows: TGTGCCAGCAGTTTTATCAGTACAGATACGCAGTATTTT. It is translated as CASSFISTDTQYF.

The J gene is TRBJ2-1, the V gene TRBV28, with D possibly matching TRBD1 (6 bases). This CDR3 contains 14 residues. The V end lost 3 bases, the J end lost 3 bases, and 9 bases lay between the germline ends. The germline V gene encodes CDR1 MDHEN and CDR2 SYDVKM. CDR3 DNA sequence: TGTGCCAGCAGTTTGGGCAGGGGCTACAATGAGCAGTTCTTC. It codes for CASSLGRGYNEQFF.

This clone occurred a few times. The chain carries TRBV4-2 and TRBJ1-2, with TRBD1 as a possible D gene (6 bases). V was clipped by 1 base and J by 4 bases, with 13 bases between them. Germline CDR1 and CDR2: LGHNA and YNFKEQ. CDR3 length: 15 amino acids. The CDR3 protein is CASSQGGTGLYGYTF. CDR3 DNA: TGTGCCAGCAGCCAAGGAGGAACAGGGCTCTATGGCTACACCTTC.

CDR3 amino acids: CSVYPGGSGGEKLFF. Written as DNA, the CDR3 is TGCAGCGTCTATCCGGGGGGGTCTGGTGGTGAAAAACTGTTTTTT. This chain links TRBV29-1 with TRBJ1-4, with D perhaps matching TRBD1 (5 bases). Trimming removed 6 bases at V and 7 bases at J, with 21 bases between. The CDR3 loop spans 15 amino acids. CDR1 and CDR2 from the germline V gene are SQVTM and ANQGSEA.

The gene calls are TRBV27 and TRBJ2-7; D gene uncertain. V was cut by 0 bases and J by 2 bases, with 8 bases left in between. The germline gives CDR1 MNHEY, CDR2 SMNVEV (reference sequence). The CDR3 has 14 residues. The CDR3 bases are TGTGCCAGCAGTTTATCCGGAGCCGCCTACGAGCAGTACTTC. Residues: CASSLSGAAYEQYF.

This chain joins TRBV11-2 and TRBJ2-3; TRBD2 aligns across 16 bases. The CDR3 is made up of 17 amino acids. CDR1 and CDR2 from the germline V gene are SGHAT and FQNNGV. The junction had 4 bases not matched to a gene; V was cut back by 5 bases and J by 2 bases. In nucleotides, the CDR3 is TGTGCCAGCAGCAAGGGGACTAGCGGGGGGGTCACAGATACGCAGTATTTT. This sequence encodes CASSKGTSGGVTDTQYF.

CDR3 in amino acids: CASRAQFSGNTIYF. In nucleotides, the CDR3 is TGCGCCAGCAGAGCACAGTTCTCTGGAAACACCATATATTTT. This chain connects TRBV5-1 to TRBJ1-3; D is undetermined. Germline CDR1 is SGHRS and CDR2 is YFSETQ. Trimming removed 5 bases from V and 0 bases from J, with 9 bases in between. The CDR3 is made up of 14 amino acids.

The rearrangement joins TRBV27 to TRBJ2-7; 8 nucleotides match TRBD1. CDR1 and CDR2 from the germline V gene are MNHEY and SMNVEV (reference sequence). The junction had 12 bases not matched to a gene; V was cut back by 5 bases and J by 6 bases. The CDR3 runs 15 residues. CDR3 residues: CASSDTGGPRGEQYF. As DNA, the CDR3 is TGTGCCAGCAGTGATACAGGGGGGCCCAGAGGCGAGCAGTACTTC.

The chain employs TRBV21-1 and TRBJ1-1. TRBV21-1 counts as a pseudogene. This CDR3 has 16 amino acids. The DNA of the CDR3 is TGTGCCAGCAGCAAAAAGTTAGGGAGAGGCGACACTGAAGCTTTCTTT. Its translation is CASSKKLGRGDTEAFF.

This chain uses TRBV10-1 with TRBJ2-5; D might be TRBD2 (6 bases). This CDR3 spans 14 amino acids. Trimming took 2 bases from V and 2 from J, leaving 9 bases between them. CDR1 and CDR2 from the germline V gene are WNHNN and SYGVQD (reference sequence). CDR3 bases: TGCGCCAGCAGTGAGGGGGGGTCTCAAGAGACCCAGTACTTC. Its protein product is CASSEGGSQETQYF.

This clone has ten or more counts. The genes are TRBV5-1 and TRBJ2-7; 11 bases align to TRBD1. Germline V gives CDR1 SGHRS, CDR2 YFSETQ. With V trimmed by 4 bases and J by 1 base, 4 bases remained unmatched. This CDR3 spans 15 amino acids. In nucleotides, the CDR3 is TGCGCCAGCAGCGCCGGGACAGGGGGTTCCTACGAGCAGTACTTC. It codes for CASSAGTGGSYEQYF. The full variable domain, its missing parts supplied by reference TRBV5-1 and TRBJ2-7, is KAGVTQTPRYLIKTRGQQVTLSCSPISGHRSVSWYQQTPGQGLQFLFEYFSETQRNKGNFPGRFSGRQFSNSRSEMNVSTLELGDSALYLCASSAGTGGSYEQYFGPGTRLTVT.

CDR3 coding DNA: TGCGCCAGCAGCTTGGTCAGGGGCTATGGCTACACCTTC. This gives the protein CASSLVRGYGYTF. The chain carries TRBV5-1 and TRBJ1-2, with D perhaps matching TRBD1 (6 bases). V was shortened by 0 bases and J by 4 bases, with 7 bases between the two germline ends. This CDR3 spans 13 amino acids. Germline-derived CDR1 and CDR2 are SGHRS and YFSETQ.

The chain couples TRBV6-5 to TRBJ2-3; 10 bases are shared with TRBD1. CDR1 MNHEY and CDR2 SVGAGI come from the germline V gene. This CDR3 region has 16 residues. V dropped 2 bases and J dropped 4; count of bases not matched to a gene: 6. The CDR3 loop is CASSYDMTGGADTQYF. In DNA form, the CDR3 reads TGTGCCAGCAGTTACGATATGACAGGGGGCGCAGATACGCAGTATTTT.

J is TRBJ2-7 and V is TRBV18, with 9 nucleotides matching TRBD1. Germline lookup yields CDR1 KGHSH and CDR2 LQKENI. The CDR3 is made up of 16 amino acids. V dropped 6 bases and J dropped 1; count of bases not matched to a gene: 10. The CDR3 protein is CASSLDRDRVSYEQYF. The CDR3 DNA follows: TGTGCCAGCTCCCTAGACCGGGACAGGGTATCCTACGAGCAGTACTTC.

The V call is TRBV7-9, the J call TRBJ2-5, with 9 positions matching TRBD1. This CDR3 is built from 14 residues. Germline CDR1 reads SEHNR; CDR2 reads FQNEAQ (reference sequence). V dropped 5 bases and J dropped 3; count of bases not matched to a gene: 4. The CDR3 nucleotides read TGTGCCAGCAGCCCCGGGACAGGGAAAGAGACCCAGTACTTC. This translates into CASSPGTGKETQYF.

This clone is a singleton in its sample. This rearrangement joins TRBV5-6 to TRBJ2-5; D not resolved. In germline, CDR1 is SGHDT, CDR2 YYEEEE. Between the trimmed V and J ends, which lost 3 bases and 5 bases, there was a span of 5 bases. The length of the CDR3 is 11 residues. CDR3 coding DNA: TGTGCCAGCAGCTCCGTGGAGACCCAGTACTTC. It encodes CASSSVETQYF.

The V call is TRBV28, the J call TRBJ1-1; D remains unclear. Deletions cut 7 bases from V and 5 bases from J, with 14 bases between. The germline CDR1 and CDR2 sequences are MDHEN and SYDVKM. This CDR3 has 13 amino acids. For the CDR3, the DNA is TGTGCCAGCACTCCCAGGATGTGGACTGAAGCTTTCTTT. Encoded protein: CASTPRMWTEAFF.

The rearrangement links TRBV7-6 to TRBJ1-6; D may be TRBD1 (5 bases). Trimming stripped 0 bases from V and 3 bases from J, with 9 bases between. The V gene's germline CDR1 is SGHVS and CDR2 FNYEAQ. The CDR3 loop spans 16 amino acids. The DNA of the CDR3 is TGTGCCAGCAGCTTAGCAGGGGATGGCTATAATTCACCCCTCCACTTT. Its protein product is CASSLAGDGYNSPLHF.

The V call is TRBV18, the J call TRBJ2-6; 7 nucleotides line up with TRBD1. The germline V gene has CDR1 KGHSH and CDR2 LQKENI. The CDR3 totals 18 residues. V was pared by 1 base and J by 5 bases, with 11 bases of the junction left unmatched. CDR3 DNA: TGTGCCAGCTCACCACGGGCACAGGGGACCGGTAGGGCCAACGTCCTGACTTTC. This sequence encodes CASSPRAQGTGRANVLTF.

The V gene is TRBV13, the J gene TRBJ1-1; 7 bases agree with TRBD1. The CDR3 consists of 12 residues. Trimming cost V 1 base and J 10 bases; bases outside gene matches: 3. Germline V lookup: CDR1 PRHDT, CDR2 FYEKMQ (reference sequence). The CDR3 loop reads CASSLEGGRAFF. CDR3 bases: TGTGCCAGCAGCTTAGAAGGGGGCCGAGCTTTCTTT.

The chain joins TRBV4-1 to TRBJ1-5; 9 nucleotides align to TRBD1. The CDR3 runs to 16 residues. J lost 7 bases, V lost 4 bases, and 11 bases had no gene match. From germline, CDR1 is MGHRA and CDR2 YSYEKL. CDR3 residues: CASSLYLGGQGQPQHF. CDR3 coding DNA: TGCGCCAGCAGCCTATACCTGGGGGGACAGGGCCAGCCCCAGCATTTT.

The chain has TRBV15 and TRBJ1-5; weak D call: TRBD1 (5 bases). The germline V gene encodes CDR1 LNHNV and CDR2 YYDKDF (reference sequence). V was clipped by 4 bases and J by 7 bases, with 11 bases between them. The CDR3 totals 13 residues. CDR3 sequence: CATSNYGGQPQHF. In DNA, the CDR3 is TGTGCCACCAGCAATTACGGGGGGCAGCCCCAGCATTTT.

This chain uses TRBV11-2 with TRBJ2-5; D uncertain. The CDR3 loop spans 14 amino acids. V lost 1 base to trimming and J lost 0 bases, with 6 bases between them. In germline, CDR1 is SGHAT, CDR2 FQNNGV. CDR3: CASSLAPYQETQYF. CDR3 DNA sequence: TGTGCCAGCAGCTTAGCCCCGTACCAAGAGACCCAGTACTTC.

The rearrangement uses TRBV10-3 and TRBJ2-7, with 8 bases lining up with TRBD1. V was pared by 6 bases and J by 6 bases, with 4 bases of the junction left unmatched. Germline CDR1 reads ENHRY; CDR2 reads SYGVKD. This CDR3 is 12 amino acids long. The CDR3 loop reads CAISTTGVEQYF. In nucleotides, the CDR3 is TGTGCCATCAGCACGACAGGGGTCGAGCAGTACTTC.